A single sample is the source of the 8 T cell receptor beta chains below, sequenced in a study of T cell clones after liver transplantation. Sequencing used immunoSEQ multiplex PCR; TCRdb keeps in-frame clones, though not all of them. The sample yields fewer than 25,000 clones, approximately 93% seen once. Sequenced here: CD8+ T cells from blood, sampled around 25 months after liver transplant. These receptors were collected from a human patient who received a liver transplant. Some T cells may have originated in the graft donor.

The chain employs TRBV7-2 and TRBJ2-1; a weak D match, TRBD2 (5 bases). This CDR3 is 16 amino acids long. The germline CDR1 and CDR2 sequences are SGHTA and FQGNSA. The V end lost 5 bases, the J end lost 3 bases, and 17 bases lay between the germline ends. The CDR3 reads CASSPGLASNYNEQFF. The CDR3 nucleotides read TGTGCCAGCAGCCCCGGACTGGCCTCAAACTACAATGAGCAGTTCTTC. The whole variable domain, remainder taken from reference TRBV7-2 and TRBJ2-1, is GAGVSQSPSNKVTEKGKDVELRCDPISGHTALYWYRQSLGQGLEFLIYFQGNSAPDKSGLPSDRFSAERTGGSVSTLTIQRTQQEDSAVYLCASSPGLASNYNEQFFGPGTRLTVL.

This sequence joins TRBV9 and TRBJ2-3, with 15 bases aligning to TRBD2. V dropped 4 bases and J dropped 1; count of bases not matched to a gene: 4. This CDR3 comprises 17 residues. Germline lookup yields CDR1 SGDLS and CDR2 YYNGEE. The CDR3 is CASSPRTSGRGTDTQYF. CDR3 nucleotide sequence: TGTGCCAGCAGCCCAAGGACTAGCGGGAGGGGCACAGATACGCAGTATTTT.

The rearrangement links TRBV7-8 to TRBJ2-7; D is uncertain. Trimming left V 2 bases short and J 3 bases short, with 14 bases between. Germline assignment: CDR1 SGHVS and CDR2 FQNEAQ. The CDR3 has 15 amino acids. The CDR3 bases are TGTGCCAGCAGCTTATCCGCTAGGGTTAGCTACGAGCAGTACTTC. The encoded protein is CASSLSARVSYEQYF.

CDR3 DNA sequence: TGCGCCAGCAGGCCGAAGACTAGCGGGAACCCATACAATGAGCAGTTCTTC. Protein: CASRPKTSGNPYNEQFF. This sequence joins TRBV5-1 and TRBJ2-1; 11 bases line up with TRBD2. Germline CDR1 reads SGHRS; CDR2 reads YFSETQ. The J segment lost 4 bases and the V segment lost 5 bases, leaving 11 bases of the junction unmatched. The CDR3 sequence is 17 residues long.

The gene calls are TRBV5-1 and TRBJ1-1, with a possible D match to TRBD1 (6 bases). The germline V gene has CDR1 SGHRS and CDR2 YFSETQ. CDR3 length: 13 residues. Trimming removed 4 bases from V and 4 bases from J, with 11 bases in between. CDR3 loop: CASSLPDSTEAFF. DNA of the CDR3: TGCGCCAGCAGCCTCCCGGACAGCACTGAAGCTTTCTTT.

J is TRBJ1-2 and V is TRBV21-1; the D call in the table, TRBD1, was not verified against the DNA. TRBV21-1 is shown as a pseudogene. The CDR3 spans 14 residues. The CDR3 DNA follows: TGTGCCAGCAGCAATCGACAGTCCTACTATGGCTACACCTTC. As protein: CASSNRQSYYGYTF.

The chain links TRBV7-6 to TRBJ2-3; maybe TRBD2 (6 bases). This CDR3 spans 16 amino acids. Trimming took off 1 base at V and 1 base at J, with 12 bases between the two ends. Germline-derived CDR1 and CDR2 are SGHVS and FNYEAQ. CDR3 sequence reads: CASSLDAGSGTDTQYF. As DNA, the CDR3 is TGTGCCAGCAGCTTAGATGCGGGGTCGGGCACAGATACGCAGTATTTT. Together with reference TRBV7-6 and TRBJ2-3, the CDR3 gives the full variable domain: GAGVSQSPRYKVTKRGQDVALRCDPISGHVSLYWYRQALGQGPEFLTYFNYEAQQDKSGLPNDRFSAERPEGSISTLTIQRTEQRDSAMYRCASSLDAGSGTDTQYFGPGTRLTVL.

In DNA form, the CDR3 reads TGTGCCAGCAGACTAGGGGCTAGCATCACCTACGAGCAGTACTTC. This encodes CASRLGASITYEQYF. This chain connects TRBV11-1 to TRBJ2-7; D is possibly TRBD1 or TRBD2 (5 bases each). The V gene's germline CDR1 is SGHAT and CDR2 FQDESV (reference sequence). The length of the CDR3 is 15 residues. Trimming took off 6 bases at V and 2 bases at J, with 17 bases between the two ends. Combining the CDR3 with reference TRBV11-1 and TRBJ2-7 gives the whole variable domain EAEVAQSPRYKITEKSQAVAFWCDPISGHATLYWYRQILGQGPELLVQFQDESVVDDSQLPKDRFSAERLKGVDSTLKIQPAELGDSAMYLCASRLGASITYEQYFGPGTRLTVT.